This TCR beta chain was recovered during a study of T cell responses to AZD1222 COVID-19 vaccine. Across the whole study: Pooling of second doses given at about 4 or about 12 weeks was done.

This table comes from immunoSEQ multiplex PCR, and its TCRdb copy is limited to in-frame clones, with some not included. The sample has 55,000 to 75,000 clones; 85% are singletons. General observations from the study: Donors were largely white British and mainly female; clonal diversity was possibly underestimated. Regions 160-218 and 743-854 held dominance among vaccine-associated CD4 TCRs, which spanned spike.

To note about this clone: Its antigen is unknown.

The CDR3 is made up of 15 amino acids. Trimming cost V 0 bases and J 2 bases, with 10 bases left between them. CDR1 and CDR2 from the germline V gene are SGHNT and YENEEA. This sequence joins TRBV11-3 and TRBJ1-2; no clear D. This clonotype was obtained from an adult in good health. This specimen consisted of peripheral blood, obtained on day 0 of AZD1222 vaccination. DNA for the CDR3: TGTGCCAGCAGCTTAGATCCCTCGCGGAACTATGGCTACACCTTC. Amino acids: CASSLDPSRNYGYTF. Drawing the rest from reference TRBV11-3 and TRBJ1-2, the complete variable domain is EAGVVQSPRYKIIEKKQPVAFWCNPISGHNTLYWYLQNLGQGPELLIRYENEEAVDDSQLPKDRFSAERLKGVDSTLKIQPAELGDSAVYLCASSLDPSRNYGYTFGSGTRLTVV.